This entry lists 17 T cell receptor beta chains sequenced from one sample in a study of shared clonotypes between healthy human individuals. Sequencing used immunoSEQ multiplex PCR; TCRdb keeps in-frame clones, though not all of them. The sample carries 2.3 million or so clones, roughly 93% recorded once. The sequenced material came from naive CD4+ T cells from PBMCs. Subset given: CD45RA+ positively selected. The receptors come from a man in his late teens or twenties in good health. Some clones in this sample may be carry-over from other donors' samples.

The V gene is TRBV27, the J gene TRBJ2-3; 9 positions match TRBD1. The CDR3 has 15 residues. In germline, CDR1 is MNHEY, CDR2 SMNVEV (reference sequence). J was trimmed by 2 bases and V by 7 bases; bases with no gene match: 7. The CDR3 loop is CASTRDRVNTDTQYF. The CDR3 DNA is TGTGCCAGCACTAGGGACAGGGTAAACACAGATACGCAGTATTTT.

This CDR3 is CASSFRSANSYEQYF. The CDR3 region has the DNA TGTGCCAGCAGCTTTAGGAGCGCCAACTCCTACGAGCAGTACTTC. The gene calls are TRBV7-8 and TRBJ2-7; the D is unclear. V was cut by 3 bases and J by 0 bases, with 12 bases left in between. Germline CDR1 reads SGHVS; CDR2 reads FQNEAQ. The CDR3 length is 15 residues. Filled out from reference TRBV7-8 and TRBJ2-7, the complete variable domain reads GAGVSQSPRYKVAKRGQDVALRCDPISGHVSLFWYQQALGQGPEFLTYFQNEAQLDKSGLPSDRFFAERPEGSVSTLKIQRTQQEDSAVYLCASSFRSANSYEQYFGPGTRLTVT.

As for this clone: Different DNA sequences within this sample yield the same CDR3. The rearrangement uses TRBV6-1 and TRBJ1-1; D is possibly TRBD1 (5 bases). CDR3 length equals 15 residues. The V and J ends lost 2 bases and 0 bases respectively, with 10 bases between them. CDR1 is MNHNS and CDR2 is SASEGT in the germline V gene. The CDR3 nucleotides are TGTGCCAGCAGTGAACTTGGGGGTTTGAACACTGAAGCTTTCTTT. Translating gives CASSELGGLNTEAFF.

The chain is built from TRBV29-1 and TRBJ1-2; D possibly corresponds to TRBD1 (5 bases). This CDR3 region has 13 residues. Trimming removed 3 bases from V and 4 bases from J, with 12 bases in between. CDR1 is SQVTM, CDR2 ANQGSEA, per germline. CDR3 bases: TGCAGCGTTGACCCACAGGAGGGCTATGGCTACACCTTC. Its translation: CSVDPQEGYGYTF. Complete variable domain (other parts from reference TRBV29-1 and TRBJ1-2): SAVISQKPSRDICQRGTSLTIQCQVDSQVTMMFWYRQQPGQSLTLIATANQGSEATYESGFVIDKFPISRPNLTFSTLTVSNMSPEDSSIYLCSVDPQEGYGYTFGSGTRLTVV.

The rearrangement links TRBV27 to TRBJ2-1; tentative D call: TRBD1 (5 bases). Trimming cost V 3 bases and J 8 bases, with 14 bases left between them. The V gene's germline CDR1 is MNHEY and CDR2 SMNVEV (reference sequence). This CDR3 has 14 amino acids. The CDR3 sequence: CASSLFGQGHEQFF. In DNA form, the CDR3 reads TGTGCCAGCAGTTTGTTTGGGCAGGGCCATGAGCAGTTCTTC.

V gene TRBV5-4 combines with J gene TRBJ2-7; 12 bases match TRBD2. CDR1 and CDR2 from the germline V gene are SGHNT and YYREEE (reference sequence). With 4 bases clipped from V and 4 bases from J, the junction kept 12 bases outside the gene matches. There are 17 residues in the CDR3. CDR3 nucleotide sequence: TGTGCCAGCAGCCTGACGAGACTAGCGGGAGAACCATACGAGCAGTACTTC. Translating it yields CASSLTRLAGEPYEQYF.

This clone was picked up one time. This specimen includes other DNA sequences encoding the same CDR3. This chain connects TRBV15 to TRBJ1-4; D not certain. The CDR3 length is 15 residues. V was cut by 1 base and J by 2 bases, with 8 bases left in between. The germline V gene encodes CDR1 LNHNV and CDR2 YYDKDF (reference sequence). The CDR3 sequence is CATSRGGSTNEKLFF. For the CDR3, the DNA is TGTGCCACCAGCAGAGGGGGTTCGACTAATGAAAAACTGTTTTTT.

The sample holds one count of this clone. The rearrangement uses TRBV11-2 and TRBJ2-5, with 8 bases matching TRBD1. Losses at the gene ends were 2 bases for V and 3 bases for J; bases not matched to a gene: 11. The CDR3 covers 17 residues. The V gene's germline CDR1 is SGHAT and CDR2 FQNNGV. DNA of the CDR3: TGTGCCAGCAGCTTATATGGCGGAGACAGGGGAAAAGAGACCCAGTACTTC. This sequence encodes CASSLYGGDRGKETQYF.

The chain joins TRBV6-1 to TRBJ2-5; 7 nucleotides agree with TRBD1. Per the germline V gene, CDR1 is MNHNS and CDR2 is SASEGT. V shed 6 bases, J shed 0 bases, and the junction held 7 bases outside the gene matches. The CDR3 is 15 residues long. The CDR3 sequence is CASSWDSSNQETQYF. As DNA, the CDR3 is TGTGCCAGCAGCTGGGACAGCAGCAACCAAGAGACCCAGTACTTC.

The CDR3: CASSFGPSGSRSTGELFF. CDR3 DNA sequence: TGTGCCAGCAGCTTCGGTCCAAGCGGGAGTCGGAGCACCGGGGAGCTGTTTTTT. This sequence joins TRBV7-7 and TRBJ2-2; 8 bases align to TRBD2. This CDR3 has 18 amino acids. Germline trimming cut 3 bases from V and 4 bases from J; bases unmatched to any gene: 13. Looked up from germline, CDR1 is SSHAT and CDR2 is FNYEAQ (reference sequence).

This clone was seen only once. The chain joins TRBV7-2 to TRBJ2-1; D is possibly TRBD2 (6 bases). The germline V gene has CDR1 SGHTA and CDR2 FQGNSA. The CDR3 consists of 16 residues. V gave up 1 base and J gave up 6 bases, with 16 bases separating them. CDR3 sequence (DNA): TGTGCCAGCAGCTTAGTAGGTGCCGGAGGGATCAATGAGCAGTTCTTC. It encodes CASSLVGAGGINEQFF.

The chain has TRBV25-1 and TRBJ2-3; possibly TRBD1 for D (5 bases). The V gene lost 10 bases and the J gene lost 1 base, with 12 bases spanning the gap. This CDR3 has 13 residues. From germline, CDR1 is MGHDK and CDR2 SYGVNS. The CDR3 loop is CATVGAGTDTQYF. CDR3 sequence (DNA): TGTGCCACCGTAGGGGCGGGCACAGATACGCAGTATTTT. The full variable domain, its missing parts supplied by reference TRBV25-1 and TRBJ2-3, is EADIYQTPRYLVIGTGKKITLECSQTMGHDKMYWYQQDPGMELHLIHYSYGVNSTEKGDLSSESTVSRIRTEHFPLTLESARPSHTSQYLCATVGAGTDTQYFGPGTRLTVL.

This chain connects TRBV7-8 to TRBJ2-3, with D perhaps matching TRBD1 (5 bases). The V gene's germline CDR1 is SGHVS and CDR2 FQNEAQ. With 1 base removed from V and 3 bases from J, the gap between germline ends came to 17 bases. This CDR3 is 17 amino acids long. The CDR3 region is CASSLVIVGVRTDTQYF. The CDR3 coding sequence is TGTGCCAGCAGCTTAGTCATAGTAGGGGTGAGGACAGATACGCAGTATTTT.

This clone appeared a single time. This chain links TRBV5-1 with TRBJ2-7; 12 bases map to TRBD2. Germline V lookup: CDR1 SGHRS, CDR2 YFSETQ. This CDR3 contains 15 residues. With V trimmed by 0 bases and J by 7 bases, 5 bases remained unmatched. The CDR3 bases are TGCGCCAGCAGCTTGGAGACTAGCGGGAGTGGAGAGCAGTACTTC. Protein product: CASSLETSGSGEQYF.

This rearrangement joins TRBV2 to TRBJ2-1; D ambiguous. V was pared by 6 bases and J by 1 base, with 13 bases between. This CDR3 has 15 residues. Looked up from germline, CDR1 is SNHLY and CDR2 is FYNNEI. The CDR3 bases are TGTGCCAGCAGCGACGGACCCTCGTCCTACAATGAGCAGTTCTTC. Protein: CASSDGPSSYNEQFF.

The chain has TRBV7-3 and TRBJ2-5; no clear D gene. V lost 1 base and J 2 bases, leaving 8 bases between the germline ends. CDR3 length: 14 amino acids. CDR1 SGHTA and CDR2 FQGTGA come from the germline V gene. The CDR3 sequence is CASSLMGRQETQYF. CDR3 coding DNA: TGTGCCAGCAGCTTAATGGGTAGACAAGAGACCCAGTACTTC.

CDR3: CASRSRGVANTGELFF. The DNA for the CDR3 is TGTGCCAGCAGGAGTAGGGGCGTCGCGAACACCGGGGAGCTGTTTTTT. J is TRBJ2-2 and V is TRBV7-2; perhaps TRBD1 as D (5 bases). In germline, CDR1 is SGHTA, CDR2 FQGNSA. This CDR3 has 16 amino acids. Trimming cost V 6 bases and J 0 bases, with 14 bases left between them.